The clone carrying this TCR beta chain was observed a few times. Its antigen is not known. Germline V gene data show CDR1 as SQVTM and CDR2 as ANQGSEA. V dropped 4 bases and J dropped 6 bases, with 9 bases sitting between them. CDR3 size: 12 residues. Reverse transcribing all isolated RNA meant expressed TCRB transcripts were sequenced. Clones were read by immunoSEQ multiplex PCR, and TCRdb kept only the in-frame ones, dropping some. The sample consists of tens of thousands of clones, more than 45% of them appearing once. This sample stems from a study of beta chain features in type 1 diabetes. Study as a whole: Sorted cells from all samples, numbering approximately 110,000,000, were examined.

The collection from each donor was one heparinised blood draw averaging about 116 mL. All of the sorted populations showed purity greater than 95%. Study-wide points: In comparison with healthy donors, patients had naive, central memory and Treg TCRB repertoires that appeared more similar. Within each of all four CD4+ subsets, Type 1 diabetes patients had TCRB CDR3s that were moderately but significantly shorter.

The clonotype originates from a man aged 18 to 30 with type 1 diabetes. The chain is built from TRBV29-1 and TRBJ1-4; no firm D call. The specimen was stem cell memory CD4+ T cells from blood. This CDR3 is CSVGEGYEKLFF. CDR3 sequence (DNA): TGCAGCGTTGGTGAGGGATATGAAAAACTGTTTTTT.